This T cell receptor beta chain was retrieved from a study of tissue T cells after allogeneic stem cell transplantation. Some clones are missing from TCRdb's copy, which holds only in-frame ones; the method was immunoSEQ multiplex PCR. This table has 7,500 to 9,500 clones, over 40% appearing once. Time point reported: mouse harvest day 7 after allogeneic transplant. The graft held 10^6 splenic CD5+ T cells and 10^7 T-cell-depleted bone marrow cells. The length of the CDR3 is 15 residues. CDR1 and CDR2 (germline): KGHTA, FQNQQP. Points on this clone: Gene and germline names: mouse. The CDR3 extends 1 residue past the end of the read, so its final part is completed from the germline J gene.

Sequences were obtained from gut tissue. The V and J genes are TRBV23 and TRBJ2-2; the table's D call, TRBD1, has no DNA check behind it. The clonotype was recovered from a female BALB/c mouse given C57BL/6 T cells with graft-versus-host disease after an allogeneic hematopoietic cell transplant. This CDR3 is CSSSQQGANTGQLYF. The sequenced CDR3 bases are TGCTCCAGCAGTCAACAGGGGGCAAACACCGGGCAGCTCTAC.